The sequence of this T cell receptor beta chain was determined in a study of blood T cell repertoires in COVID-19. Study context: From the United States, Italy and Spain came samples of acute and convalescent COVID-19. PBMCs, B-cell-depleted T cells, or T cells provided the cDNA or gDNA that made up the material.

Germline-derived CDR1 and CDR2 are KGHSH and LQKENI. This CDR3 is 14 amino acids long. V gave up 2 bases and J gave up 4 bases, with 11 bases separating them. Libraries were prepared by immunoSEQ multiplex PCR; TCRdb keeps only in-frame clonotypes and omits some of them. Of about 200,000 clones listed, around 83% are singletons. This clonotype originated in a man over 45 with active or convalescent COVID-19. Sequencing was done on a sample of peripheral blood. The chain is built from TRBV18 and TRBJ1-2; weak D call: TRBD1 (5 bases). The CDR3 DNA reads as TGTGCCAGCTCACCATCAGGGCAGTTCTATGGCTACACCTTC. This codes for CASSPSGQFYGYTF.